Included here is one T cell receptor beta chain sequence, with context. Its binding antigen is unknown. Qualities for individual bases were not recorded, and no much larger clone is one base off. The record originates from a study of blood T cell repertoires in COVID-19 (dated by TCRdb to about 2020). For the wider study: Samples covering the acute and convalescent phases of COVID-19 were provided by collaborators in the United States, Italy and Spain. The material from the prospective study consisted of cDNA or gDNA derived from T cells, B-cell-depleted T cells, or PBMCs. The dataset comprised deeply sampled blood TCRbeta repertoires from subjects exposed to, actively infected with, or recovered from COVID-19. A freely available public database, intended as a resource for researchers studying the immune response to SARS-CoV-2, is where the repertoires were released. Samples came from the ongoing ImmuneRACE study (first 160 participants) plus 1,254 subjects from 6 global collaborators. Sample metadata almost always included a de-identified subject ID, COVID-19 status, age in years and sex. Where available, HLA class I and class II types were obtained from metadata supplied by the sample provider rather than from assay-based typing.

TCRbeta CDR3 regions were amplified from genomic DNA using the immunoSEQ Assay, a bias-controlled multiplex PCR. As for the original processing: The number of nucleated cells in each sample was estimated by amplification of reference gene primers within the assay. To quantify the absolute abundance of each unique TCRbeta CDR3 rearrangement, sequence reads were collapsed and filtered. For each sample, productive Simpson clonality was calculated as the square root of Simpson's diversity index across productive rearrangements. This is the immuneACCESS table as TCRdb keeps it, with only in-frame sequences that have V and J called. A part of the clones is gone; compared with another copy, unresolved V genes explain less than half, and the rest is unexplained. Clone size and the V and J calls come from that table; the DNA yielded D and trimming. The sample data list tens of thousands of clones, and around 80% of these were observed just once. The ten largest account for approximately 40% of the sample.

Beyond this particular receptor, the publication reports: The amount of clinical and demographic metadata varied by source and participant and was provided uncurated.

Clipping removes 3 bases from V and 5 bases from J, with 7 as the unmatched junction base count. From the cysteine through the phenylalanine, the CDR3 covers 14 amino acids. Only the CDR3 part of the read is kept: 42 bases, read in frame from the first base. CDR1 MDHEN and CDR2 SYDVKM were looked up in the germline V gene. Each collaborating institution followed its own protocols to collect whole blood in K2EDTA tubes. Collaborator samples were shipped for TCRbeta analysis as frozen whole blood, isolated PBMCs, or DNA extracted from either sample type. The chain uses TRBV28 and TRBJ2-7; a stretch of 7 junction bases matches TRBD1. The source of this sequence is an elderly man with active or convalescent COVID-19. Sequencing was performed on peripheral blood. The CDR3 protein is CASSLETGIDEQYF. In nucleotides, the sequence is TGTGCCAGCAGTTTGGAGACAGGGATCGACGAGCAGTACTTC.